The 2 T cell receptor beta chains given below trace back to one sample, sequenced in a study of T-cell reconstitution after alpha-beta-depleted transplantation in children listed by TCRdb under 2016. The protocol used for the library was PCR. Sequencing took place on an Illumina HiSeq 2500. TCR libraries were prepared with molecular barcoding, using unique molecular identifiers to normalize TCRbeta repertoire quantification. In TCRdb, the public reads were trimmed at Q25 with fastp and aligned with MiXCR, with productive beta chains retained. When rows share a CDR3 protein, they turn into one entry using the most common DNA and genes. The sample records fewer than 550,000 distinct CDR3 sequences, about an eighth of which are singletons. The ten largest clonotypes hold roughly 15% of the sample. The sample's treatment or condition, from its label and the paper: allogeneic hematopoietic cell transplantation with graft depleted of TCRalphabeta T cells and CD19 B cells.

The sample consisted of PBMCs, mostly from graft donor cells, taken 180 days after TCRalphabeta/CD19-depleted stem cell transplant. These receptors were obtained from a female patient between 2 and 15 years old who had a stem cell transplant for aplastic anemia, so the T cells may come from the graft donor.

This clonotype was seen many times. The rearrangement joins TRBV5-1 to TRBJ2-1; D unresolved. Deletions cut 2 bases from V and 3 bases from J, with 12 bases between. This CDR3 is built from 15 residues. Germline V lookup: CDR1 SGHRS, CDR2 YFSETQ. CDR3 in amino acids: CASSFVAFDYNEQFF. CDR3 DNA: TGCGCCAGCAGCTTCGTGGCGTTCGACTACAATGAGCAGTTCTTC.

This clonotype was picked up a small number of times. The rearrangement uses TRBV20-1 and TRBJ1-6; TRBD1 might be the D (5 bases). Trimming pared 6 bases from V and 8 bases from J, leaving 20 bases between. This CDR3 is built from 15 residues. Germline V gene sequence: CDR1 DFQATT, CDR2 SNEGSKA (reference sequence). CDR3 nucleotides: TGCAGTGCCCACCGCTCCGGGTTGGGGGATTCACCCCTCCACTTT. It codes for CSAHRSGLGDSPLHF.